The 12 T cell receptor beta chains in this list originate from one sample, sequenced in a study of blood T cell repertoires in COVID-19. The data were produced by immunoSEQ multiplex PCR, yet TCRdb's version contains in-frame clones alone and is incomplete. The sample shows hundreds of thousands of clones, around 90% of them seen only once. Sequencing input: PBMCs or T cells enriched from blood (not recorded which). These receptors originate from a woman in her forties or fifties who had recovered from COVID-19.

This clone has a handful of counts. The genes are TRBV2 and TRBJ1-2; no firm D call. This CDR3 contains 17 residues. The V end was cut by 6 bases, the J end by 4 bases, with 24 bases between. CDR1 and CDR2 from the germline V gene are SNHLY and FYNNEI. CDR3 sequence reads: CASRARNIDPQIYGYTF. The DNA of the CDR3 is TGTGCCAGCAGAGCTAGGAATATCGACCCGCAAATCTATGGCTACACCTTC.

The chain uses TRBV5-1 and TRBJ2-4; no clear D gene. The length of the CDR3 is 17 residues. The germline gives CDR1 SGHRS, CDR2 YFSETQ. The V gene lost 4 bases and the J gene lost 1 base, with 18 bases spanning the gap. The CDR3 nucleotides read TGCGCCAGCAGCGCGCAAAGTTTGGTTTGGGCCAAAAACATTCAGTACTTC. Protein product: CASSAQSLVWAKNIQYF. The variable domain in full, completed from reference TRBV5-1 and TRBJ2-4, reads KAGVTQTPRYLIKTRGQQVTLSCSPISGHRSVSWYQQTPGQGLQFLFEYFSETQRNKGNFPGRFSGRQFSNSRSEMNVSTLELGDSALYLCASSAQSLVWAKNIQYFGAGTRLSVL.

The J gene is TRBJ2-1, the V gene TRBV5-1, with 15 positions matching TRBD2. The CDR3 runs 17 residues. J lost 10 bases, V lost 4 bases, and 12 bases had no gene match. From germline, CDR1 is SGHRS and CDR2 YFSETQ. Written as DNA, the CDR3 is TGCGCCAGCAGCCCCCGGACTAGCGGGAGGGCCCCGAGGGAGCAGTTCTTC. This encodes CASSPRTSGRAPREQFF.

The chain employs TRBV19 and TRBJ1-6; D not resolved. CDR3 size: 13 residues. The germline V gene encodes CDR1 LNHDA and CDR2 SQIVND (reference sequence). Deletions cut 3 bases from V and 10 bases from J, with 10 bases between. The CDR3 sequence is CASSIGHGSPLHF. CDR3 DNA sequence: TGTGCCAGTAGTATTGGGCACGGCTCACCCCTCCACTTT.

With respect to this clone: Sequence at one end of the junction differs from germline and may be a read error. The CDR3 sequence is CCTSGSYEQYF. The CDR3 coding sequence is TGCTGTACTAGCGGGAGTTACGAGCAGTACTTC. The rearrangement links TRBV28 to TRBJ2-7, with 11 bases identical to TRBD2. Germline V gene data show CDR1 as MDHEN and CDR2 as SYDVKM. CDR3 size: 11 residues.

The chain carries TRBV29-1 and TRBJ2-7, with TRBD2 matching 11 bases. With 0 bases clipped from V and 2 bases from J, the junction kept 3 bases outside the gene matches. This CDR3 is built from 15 residues. Germline-derived CDR1 and CDR2 are SQVTM and ANQGSEA. CDR3: CSVEELAGGPYEQYF. The CDR3 DNA sequence: TGCAGCGTTGAAGAGCTAGCGGGAGGTCCCTACGAGCAGTACTTC.

The rearrangement uses TRBV10-3 and TRBJ2-3, with a possible D match to TRBD2 (6 bases). Germline lookup yields CDR1 ENHRY and CDR2 SYGVKD. The CDR3 runs 14 residues. Trimming took off 7 bases at V and 0 bases at J, with 11 bases between the two ends. The CDR3 DNA is TGTGCCATCAAACGGGAGTTCAGCACAGATACGCAGTATTTT. It translates to CAIKREFSTDTQYF.

The CDR3 DNA is TGTGCCAGCAGCGTAGCTCAGTACAATGAGCAGTTCTTC. Translating gives CASSVAQYNEQFF. The V call is TRBV9, the J call TRBJ2-1, with D unresolved. Trimming took 0 bases from V and 4 from J, leaving 5 bases between them. There are 13 residues in the CDR3. Germline CDR1 is SGDLS and CDR2 is YYNGEE.

The rearrangement uses TRBV7-3 and TRBJ2-1, with 8 bases lining up with TRBD2. The CDR3 length is 15 residues. From germline, CDR1 is SGHTA and CDR2 FQGTGA. With V trimmed by 5 bases and J by 8 bases, 11 bases remained unmatched. The CDR3 region has the DNA TGTGCCAGCAGCCCCGGACTAGCCCCCTCGGATGAGCAGTTCTTC. This codes for CASSPGLAPSDEQFF.

In its sample, this clone was seen a few times. The V and J genes are TRBV30 and TRBJ1-6; 8 bases are a match to TRBD1. V lost 8 bases, J lost 6 bases, and 12 bases stayed unmatched. CDR1 is GTSNPN, CDR2 SVGIG, per germline (reference sequence). There are 15 residues in the CDR3. CDR3 sequence reads: CALGGRQGINSPLHF. CDR3 DNA sequence: TGTGCCCTTGGAGGTAGACAGGGGATTAATTCACCCCTCCACTTT.

The rearrangement uses TRBV5-6 and TRBJ1-5; the D gene is possibly TRBD1 (5 bases). CDR1 and CDR2 from the germline V gene are SGHDT and YYEEEE. The CDR3 runs to 16 residues. V lost 4 bases, J lost 0 bases, and 14 bases lay in between. CDR3 bases: TGTGCCAGCAGCCGCAGGACACCGGGTAGCAATCAGCCCCAGCATTTT. Translated: CASSRRTPGSNQPQHF.

The genes are TRBV18 and TRBJ1-3; unclear D gene. V lost 7 bases, J lost 0 bases, and 7 bases lay in between. The length of the CDR3 is 13 residues. Germline assignment: CDR1 KGHSH and CDR2 LQKENI. CDR3 DNA: TGTGCCAGCTGCCAGGTCTCTGGAAACACCATATATTTT. Protein sequence: CASCQVSGNTIYF. The whole variable domain, filled in from reference TRBV18 and TRBJ1-3, reads NAGVMQNPRHLVRRRGQEARLRCSPMKGHSHVYWYRQLPEEGLKFMVYLQKENIIDESGMPKERFSAEFPKEGPSILRIQQVVRGDSAAYFCASCQVSGNTIYFGEGSWLTVV.